This T cell receptor beta chain was retrieved from a study of T cell repertoires in cytomegalovirus infection. Study background: Recently described HLA-C-restricted plus well-studied HLA-B-restricted CMV epitopes were used. CMV infection and matching HLA type were both indicated by public TCR beta signatures. General study findings and limits: Carriage of CMV together with the relevant HLA was identifiable through cumulative public TCR beta family frequency. Clonotypes of TCR beta that were HLA-C-restricted and CMV-specific dominated the ex vivo response.

This CDR3 is 14 amino acids long. Per the germline V gene, CDR1 is DFQATT and CDR2 is SNEGSKA (reference sequence). The V and J ends lost 5 bases and 2 bases, in that order; junction bases with no gene match: 7. In this sample, this clonotype turned up a few times. Its antigen is as yet unknown. MiXCR, applied by TCRdb to the reads, yields one record per CDR3 protein. The table records roughly 150,000 distinct CDR3 sequences, roughly 32% of them present only once. The rearrangement links TRBV20-1 to TRBJ2-3, with 7 bases identical to TRBD1. The receptor comes from a human donor in good health (CMV status not recorded). Some clones in this sample may be carry-over from other donors' samples. This material consisted of CD8+ T cells from cultured PBMCs, taken from culture after CMV antigen stimulation. DNA for the CDR3: TGCAGTGCTTCCGGGACAGTAGACACAGATACGCAGTATTTT. It is translated as CSASGTVDTDTQYF.